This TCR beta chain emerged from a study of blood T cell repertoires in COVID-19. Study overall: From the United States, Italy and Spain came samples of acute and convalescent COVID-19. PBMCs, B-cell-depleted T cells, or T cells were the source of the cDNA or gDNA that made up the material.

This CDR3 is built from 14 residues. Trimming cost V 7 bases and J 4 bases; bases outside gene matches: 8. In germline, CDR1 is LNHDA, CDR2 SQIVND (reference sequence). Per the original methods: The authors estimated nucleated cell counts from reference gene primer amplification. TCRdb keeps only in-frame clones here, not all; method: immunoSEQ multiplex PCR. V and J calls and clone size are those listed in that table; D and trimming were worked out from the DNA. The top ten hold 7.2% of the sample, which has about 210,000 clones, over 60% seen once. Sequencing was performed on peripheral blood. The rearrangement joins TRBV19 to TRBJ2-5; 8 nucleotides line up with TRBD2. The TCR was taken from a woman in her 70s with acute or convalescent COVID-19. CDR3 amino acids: CASMEPGGGETQYF. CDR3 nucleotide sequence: TGTGCCAGTATGGAGCCGGGAGGGGGAGAGACCCAGTACTTC.